This entry is about one T cell receptor (beta chain). No antigen is known for it. No much larger clonotype is one base removed from it; base qualities were not supplied. The immunoSEQ Assay was used to sequence TCR beta CDR3 regions from DNA. The paper's processing steps were these. To compute T cell density, TCR beta template counts were normalized to usable DNA, which was estimated by amplifying housekeeping genes. Richness was estimated with the preseqR package, extrapolating to 400,000 templates for PBMC samples and 120,000 templates for tissue samples. Clonality was defined as one minus Pielou's evenness. Tissue-enriched TCRs were identified through differential abundance testing performed on productive amino-acid clonotypes, with a minimum total count of 5 and an alpha of 0.1. The Jaccard Index and the Morisita Overlap Index were used to measure repertoire overlap between compartments. GLIPH clustered TCR beta CDR3s with public tetramer-defined viral CDR3s; viral motifs required at least three viral sequences plus V-gene enrichment. This is the immuneACCESS table as TCRdb keeps it, with only in-frame sequences that have V and J called. A part of the clones is gone; compared with another copy, unresolved V genes explain less than half, and the rest is unexplained. The V and J calls and clone size come from that table; D and trimming were worked out from the DNA. In this sample the table shows around 15,000 clones, about 89% of which occur a single time. The biggest ten clones account for approximately 25% of the sample.

The data were obtained in a study of T cells in localized non-small cell lung cancer (dated by TCRdb to 2019 to 2021). General notes on the study: The study examined T cell repertoires in roughly 240 patients with early-stage NSCLC and compared tumors with uninvolved tumor-adjacent lungs. The cohort consisted of approximately 240 treatment-naive NSCLC patients whose localized lung tumors had been resected. The mean age of the NSCLC patients was just over 65 years, with about 130 men and 100 to 110 women. Overall study results and their limits: Uninvolved tumor-adjacent lung showed the highest T cell clonality, higher than tumor, which suggests more focused antigenic responses in the adjacent lung. Because multi-region tumor sequencing was not done, intratumor heterogeneity could not be ruled out. A median of roughly 50 of the top 100 tumor clones turned up in the paired uninvolved adjacent lung, and some 27 of those clones also ranked among the top 100 of that same adjacent lung. Longer overall survival was associated with higher T cell density in blood, whereas shorter survival was associated with higher clonality in adjacent lung. Since the design was exploratory, TCR variables were selected using unadjusted p-values with no false-discovery rate correction.

At diagnosis, tumor, uninvolved tumor-adjacent lung and peripheral blood were collected and then preserved as a mix of FFPE and fresh-frozen material. For TCR repertoire profiling, blood samples were analyzed as peripheral blood mononuclear cells. The germline V gene (reference sequence) gives CDR1 as LNHDA and CDR2 as SQIVND. V trim: 7 bases; J trim: 0 bases; unmatched bases: 0. Its CDR3 holds 14 amino acids, cysteine through phenylalanine. CDR3 DNA only is kept here, 42 bases in frame from base 1. The chain joins TRBV19 to TRBJ2-1; TRBD2 fits 10 bases in the junction. Sequencing used peripheral blood mononuclear cells, obtained before any cancer treatment. The source of this sequence is a male donor aged 60 or over with stage II lung adenocarcinoma. The CDR3 amino acid sequence is: CASIAGGSYNEQFF. DNA sequence: TGTGCCAGTATAGCGGGGGGCTCCTACAATGAGCAGTTCTTC.